One sample yielded the 25 T cell receptor beta chains listed below, sequenced in a study of T cell responses to AZD1222 COVID-19 vaccine. Repertoires were generated with immunoSEQ multiplex PCR, while TCRdb's copy carries only in-frame clones and drops some. The sample lists around 190,000 clones; 85% to 90% were seen once. The sequencing used peripheral blood, collected on day 0 of AZD1222 vaccination. The receptors derive from an adult in good health.

This clone was seen only a few times. The J gene is TRBJ2-1, the V gene TRBV6-2 or TRBV6-3; D unclear. Germline CDR1 is MNHEY and CDR2 is SVGEGT. V was trimmed by 0 bases and J by 9 bases, leaving 3 bases between them. The CDR3 covers 11 residues. CDR3 region: CASSYSSEQFF. In DNA, the CDR3 is TGTGCCAGCAGTTACTCGAGTGAGCAGTTCTTC.

Only one count was recorded for this clone. This chain links TRBV6-5 with TRBJ1-6; D gene ambiguous. There are 15 residues in the CDR3. CDR1 and CDR2 (germline): MNHEY, SVGAGI. Trimming removed 6 bases from V and 0 bases from J, with 9 bases in between. In DNA, the CDR3 is TGTGCCAGCAGAACCATTGGCTCCTATAATTCACCCCTCCACTTT. Translation gives CASRTIGSYNSPLHF.

A single count supports this clone. The rearrangement joins TRBV12-3 or TRBV12-4 to TRBJ2-7; 8 bases fit TRBD1. The V segment lost 6 bases and the J segment 7 bases; nucleotides outside the gene matches: 8. The CDR3 is 13 amino acids. The CDR3 spells CASSPGQVREQYF. The DNA of the CDR3 is TGTGCCAGCAGCCCGGGACAGGTGAGGGAGCAGTACTTC.

The rearrangement joins TRBV18 to TRBJ1-5, with D unresolved. The CDR3 is 16 residues long. Trimming took 4 bases from V and 5 from J, leaving 18 bases between them. The germline gives CDR1 KGHSH, CDR2 LQKENI. As DNA, the CDR3 is TGTGCCAGCTCACTAAAGGCAGGTAATGGCGATCAGCCCCAGCATTTT. Amino acids: CASSLKAGNGDQPQHF.

The chain uses TRBV28 and TRBJ1-5; D is unclear. CDR1 MDHEN and CDR2 SYDVKM come from the germline V gene. The CDR3 has 14 amino acids. Trimming shortened V by 3 bases and J by 4 bases, and 10 bases separated the two germline ends. The CDR3, as DNA: TGTGCCAGCAGTTTTAGGGCAGAAAATCAGCCCCAGCATTTT. As protein: CASSFRAENQPQHF.

This clone was seen a handful of times. This chain links TRBV2 with TRBJ1-5, with D maybe TRBD1 (6 bases). The CDR3 runs 17 residues. The germline V gene has CDR1 SNHLY and CDR2 FYNNEI. Trimming left V 4 bases short and J 4 bases short, with 20 bases between. CDR3 loop: CASSGGRGGIGNQPQHF. The CDR3 DNA reads TGTGCCAGCAGTGGGGGTCGAGGGGGGATAGGTAATCAGCCCCAGCATTTT.

CDR3 sequence (DNA): TGTGCCATCAGTGGGACCGGCGATAACTATGGCTACACCTTC. Protein sequence: CAISGTGDNYGYTF. This chain uses TRBV10-3 with TRBJ1-2; unclear D gene. Per germline, CDR1 ENHRY and CDR2 SYGVKD. The CDR3 is 14 residues long. V lost 4 bases and J lost 1, with 10 bases in between.

The V call is TRBV6-2 or TRBV6-3, the J call TRBJ1-5; D unclear. CDR1 is MNHEY, CDR2 SVGEGT, per germline. Trimming shortened V by 6 bases and J by 3 bases, and 12 bases separated the two germline ends. The CDR3 is 14 residues long. CDR3 residues: CASSLDGPNQPQHF. The CDR3 DNA sequence: TGTGCCAGCAGCCTGGACGGCCCCAATCAGCCCCAGCATTTT.

The chain joins TRBV5-1 to TRBJ1-5, with D hard to call. Germline CDR1 SGHRS, CDR2 YFSETQ. Trimming pared 0 bases from V and 5 bases from J, leaving 9 bases between. This CDR3 is 14 amino acids long. As DNA, the CDR3 is TGCGCCAGCAGCTTGGACACGGAAGATCAGCCCCAGCATTTT. This codes for CASSLDTEDQPQHF.

This chain connects TRBV18 to TRBJ1-1, with no clear D. This CDR3 region has 13 residues. The germline V and J ends were trimmed by 3 bases and 0 bases, with 5 bases remaining between them. Germline lookup yields CDR1 KGHSH and CDR2 LQKENI. CDR3 coding DNA: TGTGCCAGCTCACCGAAGTTGAACACTGAAGCTTTCTTT. Its translation: CASSPKLNTEAFF.

This clone was seen only a few times. CDR3 DNA sequence: TGCGCCAGCAGCCAACGGGCTAAAGAGACCCAGTACTTC. Its protein product is CASSQRAKETQYF. The gene calls are TRBV4-1 and TRBJ2-5; D is unclear. Between the trimmed V and J ends, which lost 2 bases and 3 bases, there was a span of 7 bases. The length of the CDR3 is 13 residues. Germline V lookup: CDR1 MGHRA, CDR2 YSYEKL.

This chain connects TRBV4-2 to TRBJ2-1; D might be TRBD2 (6 bases). Germline assignment: CDR1 LGHNA and CDR2 YNFKEQ. Trimming left V 3 bases short and J 8 bases short, with 11 bases between. The CDR3 is 13 amino acids. This CDR3 is CASSQTSGDEQFF. CDR3 nucleotide sequence: TGTGCCAGCAGCCAGACCTCGGGGGATGAGCAGTTCTTC.

The chain couples TRBV24-1 to TRBJ1-5; 10 positions agree with TRBD1. The CDR3 spans 14 residues. Germline V CDR1 and CDR2: KGHDR, SFDVKD. Trimming removed 4 bases from V and 6 bases from J; junction bases left unmatched: 2. The CDR3 sequence: CATSEWDRGQPQHF. In DNA, the CDR3 is TGTGCCACCAGTGAATGGGACAGGGGTCAGCCCCAGCATTTT.

The chain joins TRBV2 to TRBJ2-6; D is tentatively TRBD1 or TRBD2 (5 bases each). V dropped 5 bases and J dropped 4 bases, with 15 bases sitting between them. The CDR3 consists of 16 residues. Germline V lookup: CDR1 SNHLY, CDR2 FYNNEI. The CDR3 protein is CASSRDLSAGANVLTF. The CDR3 DNA follows: TGTGCCAGCAGTAGGGACCTCTCGGCGGGGGCCAACGTCCTGACTTTC.

The gene calls are TRBV14 and TRBJ1-6; the D gene is possibly TRBD1 (6 bases). This CDR3 has 13 amino acids. The V gene lost 1 base and the J gene lost 13 bases, with 11 bases spanning the gap. Germline CDR1 and CDR2: SGHDN and FVKESK. CDR3 residues: CASSQVTGPPLHF. CDR3 coding DNA: TGTGCCAGCAGCCAAGTGACAGGCCCTCCCCTCCACTTT.

The chain joins TRBV28 to TRBJ1-4; 7 nucleotides agree with TRBD1. This CDR3 spans 16 amino acids. The germline V gene has CDR1 MDHEN and CDR2 SYDVKM. The V and J ends lost 5 bases and 0 bases, in that order; junction bases with no gene match: 6. The CDR3 loop is CASSPYRGATNEKLFF. Written as DNA, the CDR3 is TGTGCCAGCAGTCCCTACAGGGGTGCAACTAATGAAAAACTGTTTTTT.

V is TRBV3-1 (or the pseudogene TRBV3-2) and J is TRBJ1-5, with a weak D call TRBD1 (6 bases). V lost 4 bases to trimming and J lost 3 bases, with 7 bases between them. CDR1 LGHDT and CDR2 YNNKEL come from the germline V gene (reference sequence). This CDR3 region has 13 residues. The CDR3 region has the DNA TGTGCCAGCAGCCGACAGGCCAATCAGCCCCAGCATTTT. As protein: CASSRQANQPQHF.

This clone was counted between two and nine times. A much larger clone lies one base from this, so it may be a read error. This chain joins TRBV7-9 and TRBJ1-2; 9 bases agree with TRBD1. The CDR3 sequence is 13 residues long. V dropped 4 bases and J dropped 7; count of bases not matched to a gene: 4. Germline assignment: CDR1 SEHNR and CDR2 FQNEAQ (reference sequence). Here the CDR3 reads CASSWTGEGGYTF. CDR3 nucleotide sequence: TGTGCCAGCAGCTGGACAGGGGAAGGTGGCTACACCTTC. Looking up the rest from reference TRBV7-9 and TRBJ1-2 gives the full variable domain: DTGVSQNPRHKITKRGQNVTFRCDPISEHNRLYWYRQTLGQGPEFLTYFQNEAQLEKSRLLSDRFSAERPKGSFSTLEIQRTEQGDSAMYLCASSWTGEGGYTFGSGTRLTVV.

CDR3 sequence: CAWRAAGTLRAGNTIYF. The CDR3 nucleotides read TGTGCCTGGAGGGCCGCCGGGACACTTAGGGCCGGAAACACCATATATTTT. The chain carries TRBV30 and TRBJ1-3; tentatively, D is TRBD1 (6 bases). Trimming removed 3 bases from V and 4 bases from J, with 22 bases in between. CDR1 is GTSNPN and CDR2 is SVGIG in the germline V gene (reference sequence). The CDR3 consists of 17 residues.

J is TRBJ1-5 and V is TRBV19; 7 bases agree with TRBD1. The length of the CDR3 is 14 residues. CDR1 LNHDA and CDR2 SQIVND come from the germline V gene (reference sequence). After removal of 3 bases from V and 5 bases from J, the junction contained 4 bases not matched to a gene. The CDR3 protein is CASSIGGGYQPQHF. The CDR3, as DNA: TGTGCCAGTAGTATTGGAGGGGGCTATCAGCCCCAGCATTTT.

V is TRBV6-2 or TRBV6-3 and J is TRBJ1-6, with TRBD1 as a possible D gene (5 bases). Germline assignment: CDR1 MNHEY and CDR2 SVGEGT. Trimming pared 0 bases from V and 9 bases from J, leaving 15 bases between. The CDR3 runs 16 residues. CDR3 sequence (DNA): TGTGCCAGCAGTTACTCGTCTCGGGCCGGGGGTTCACCCCTCCACTTT. Protein sequence: CASSYSSRAGGSPLHF.

Worth noting for this clone: This same CDR3 is encoded by further DNA sequences in the sample. This chain joins TRBV10-1 and TRBJ2-3; D remains ambiguous. Looked up from germline, CDR1 is WNHNN and CDR2 is SYGVQD (reference sequence). V lost 2 bases, J lost 8 bases, and 11 bases lay in between. The CDR3 is made up of 13 amino acids. The CDR3 reads CASSEDGRGTQYF. The CDR3 coding sequence is TGCGCCAGCAGTGAGGACGGGCGTGGTACGCAGTATTTT.

The chain carries TRBV5-1 and TRBJ2-2, with 9 nucleotides matching TRBD1. Germline CDR1 is SGHRS and CDR2 is YFSETQ. The J segment lost 9 bases and the V segment lost 4 bases, leaving 10 bases of the junction unmatched. CDR3 length: 15 residues. The CDR3 loop reads CASSPGQGRWRELFF. The DNA of the CDR3 is TGCGCCAGCAGCCCCGGACAGGGGAGGTGGAGGGAGCTGTTTTTT. The whole variable domain, filled in from reference TRBV5-1 and TRBJ2-2, reads KAGVTQTPRYLIKTRGQQVTLSCSPISGHRSVSWYQQTPGQGLQFLFEYFSETQRNKGNFPGRFSGRQFSNSRSEMNVSTLELGDSALYLCASSPGQGRWRELFFGEGSRLTVL.

The V and J genes are TRBV7-9 and TRBJ2-2, with D tentatively TRBD1 (6 bases). Deletions cut 6 bases from V and 5 bases from J, with 10 bases between. Germline V CDR1 and CDR2: SEHNR, FQNEAQ (reference sequence). CDR3 size: 13 residues. CDR3 in DNA: TGTGCCAGCAGACGACAGGCTACCGGGGAGCTGTTTTTT. As protein: CASRRQATGELFF.

The J gene is TRBJ2-1, the V gene TRBV10-1; D not resolved. Germline V gene data show CDR1 as WNHNN and CDR2 as SYGVQD (reference sequence). Trimming removed 0 bases at V and 14 bases at J, with 14 bases between. This CDR3 comprises 13 residues. The CDR3 is CASSESTAGQEFF. The CDR3 DNA sequence: TGCGCCAGCAGTGAGTCGACGGCAGGCCAGGAGTTCTTC.